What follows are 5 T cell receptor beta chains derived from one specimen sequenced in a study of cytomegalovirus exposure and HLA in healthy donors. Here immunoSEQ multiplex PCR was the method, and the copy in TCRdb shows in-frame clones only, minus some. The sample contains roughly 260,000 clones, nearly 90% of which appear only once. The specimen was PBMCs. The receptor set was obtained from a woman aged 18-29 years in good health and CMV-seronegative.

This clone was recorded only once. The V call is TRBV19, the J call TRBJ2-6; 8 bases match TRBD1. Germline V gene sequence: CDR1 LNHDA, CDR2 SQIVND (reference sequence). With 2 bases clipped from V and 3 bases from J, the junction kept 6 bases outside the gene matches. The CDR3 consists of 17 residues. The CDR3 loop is CASSILGQGGGANVLTF. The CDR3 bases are TGTGCCAGTAGTATACTCGGACAGGGTGGTGGGGCCAACGTCCTGACTTTC.

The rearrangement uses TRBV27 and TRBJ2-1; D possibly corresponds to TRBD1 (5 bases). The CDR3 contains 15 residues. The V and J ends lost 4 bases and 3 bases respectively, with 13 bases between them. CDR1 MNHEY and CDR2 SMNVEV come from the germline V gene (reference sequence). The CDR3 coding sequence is TGTGCCAGCAGTTCCCAGAGACAGAACTACAATGAGCAGTTCTTC. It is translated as CASSSQRQNYNEQFF.

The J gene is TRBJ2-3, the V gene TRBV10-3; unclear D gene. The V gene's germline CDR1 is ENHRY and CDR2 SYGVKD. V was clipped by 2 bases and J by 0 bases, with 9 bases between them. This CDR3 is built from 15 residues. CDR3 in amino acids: CAISEVAPSTDTQYF. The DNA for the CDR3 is TGTGCCATCAGTGAGGTGGCACCTAGCACAGATACGCAGTATTTT.

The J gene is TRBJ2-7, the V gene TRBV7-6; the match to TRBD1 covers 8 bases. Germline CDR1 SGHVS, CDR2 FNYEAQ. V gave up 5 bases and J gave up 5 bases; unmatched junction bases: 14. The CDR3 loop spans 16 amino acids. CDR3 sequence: CASSPGDRDRFHEQYV. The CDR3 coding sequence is TGTGCCAGCAGCCCAGGGGACCGGGACAGGTTCCACGAGCAGTACGTC.

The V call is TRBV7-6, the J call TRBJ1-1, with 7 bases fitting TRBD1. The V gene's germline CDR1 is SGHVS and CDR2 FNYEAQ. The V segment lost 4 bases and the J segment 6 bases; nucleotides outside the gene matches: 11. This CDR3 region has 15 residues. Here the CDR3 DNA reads TGTGCCAGCAGCTCTAGGACAGGAGGGGAGGCTGAAGCTTTCTTT. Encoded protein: CASSSRTGGEAEAFF.